This T cell receptor beta chain was documented in a study of cytomegalovirus exposure and HLA in healthy donors. Study overall: There were approximately 400 genotyped donors. Of these, about 81% fell in the genetic ancestry cluster associated with self-reported Caucasian donors.

Each donor's status was that of a healthy bone marrow donor. The primer mix had 60 Vbeta and 13 Jbeta primers. Some clones are missing from TCRdb's copy, which holds only in-frame ones; the method was immunoSEQ multiplex PCR. The sample records 85,000 to 110,000 clones, around three quarters being singletons. This clone showed up just a few times. The sequence derives from a woman aged 18-29 years in good health and CMV-seropositive. Specimen: PBMCs.

CDR3 bases: TGTGCCAGCAGCGTCTTCGGACTAGCCCCCTCCGATGAGCAGTTCTTC. Translated: CASSVFGLAPSDEQFF. This rearrangement joins TRBV9 to TRBJ2-1, with TRBD2 identical over 8 bases. Germline V gene data show CDR1 as SGDLS and CDR2 as YYNGEE. V lost 2 bases to trimming and J lost 8 bases; unmatched junction nucleotides: 12. The CDR3 spans 16 residues.